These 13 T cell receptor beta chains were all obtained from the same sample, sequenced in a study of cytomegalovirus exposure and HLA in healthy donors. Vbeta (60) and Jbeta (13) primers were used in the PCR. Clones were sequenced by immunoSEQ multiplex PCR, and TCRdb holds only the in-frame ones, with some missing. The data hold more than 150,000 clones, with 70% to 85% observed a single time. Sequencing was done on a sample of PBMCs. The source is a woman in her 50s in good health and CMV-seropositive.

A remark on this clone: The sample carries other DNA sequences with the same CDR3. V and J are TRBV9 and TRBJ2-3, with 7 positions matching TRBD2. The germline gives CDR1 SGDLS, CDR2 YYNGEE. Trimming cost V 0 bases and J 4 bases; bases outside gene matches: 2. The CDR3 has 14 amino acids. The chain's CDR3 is CASSVVGGADTQYF. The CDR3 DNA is TGTGCCAGCAGCGTAGTGGGAGGGGCAGATACGCAGTATTTT.

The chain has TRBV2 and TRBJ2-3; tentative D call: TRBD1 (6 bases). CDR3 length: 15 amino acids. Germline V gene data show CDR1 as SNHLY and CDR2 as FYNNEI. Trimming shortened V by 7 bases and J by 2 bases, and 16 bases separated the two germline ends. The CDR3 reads CASTQTGLTTDTQYF. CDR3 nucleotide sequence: TGTGCCAGCACCCAGACAGGCCTAACCACAGATACGCAGTATTTT.

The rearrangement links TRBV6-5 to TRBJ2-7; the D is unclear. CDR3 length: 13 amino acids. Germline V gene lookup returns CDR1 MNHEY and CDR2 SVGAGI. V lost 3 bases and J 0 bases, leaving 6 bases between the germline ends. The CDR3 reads CASSYTASYEQYF. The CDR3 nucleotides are TGTGCCAGCAGTTATACAGCCTCCTACGAGCAGTACTTC.

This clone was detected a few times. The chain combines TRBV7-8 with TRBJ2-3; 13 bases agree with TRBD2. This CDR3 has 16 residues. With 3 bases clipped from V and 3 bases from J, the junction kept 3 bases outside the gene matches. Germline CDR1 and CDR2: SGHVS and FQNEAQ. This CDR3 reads CASSFWTSGGTDTQYF. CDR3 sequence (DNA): TGTGCCAGCAGCTTTTGGACTAGCGGGGGAACAGATACGCAGTATTTT.

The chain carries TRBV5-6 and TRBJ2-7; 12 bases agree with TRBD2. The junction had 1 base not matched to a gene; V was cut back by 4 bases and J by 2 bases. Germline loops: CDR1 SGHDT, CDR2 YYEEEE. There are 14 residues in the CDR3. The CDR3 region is CASSPSGGAYEQYF. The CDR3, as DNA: TGTGCCAGCAGCCCTAGCGGGGGGGCCTACGAGCAGTACTTC.

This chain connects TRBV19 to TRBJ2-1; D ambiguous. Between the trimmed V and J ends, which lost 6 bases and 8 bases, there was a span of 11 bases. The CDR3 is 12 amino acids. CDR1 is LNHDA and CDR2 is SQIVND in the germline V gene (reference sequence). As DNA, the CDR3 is TGTGCCAGTAGCGAAGTAGTCCATGAGCAGTTCTTC. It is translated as CASSEVVHEQFF.

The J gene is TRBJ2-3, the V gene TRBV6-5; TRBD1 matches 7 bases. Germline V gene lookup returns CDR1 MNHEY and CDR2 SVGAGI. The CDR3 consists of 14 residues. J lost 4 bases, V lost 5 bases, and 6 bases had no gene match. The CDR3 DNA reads TGTGCCAGCAGTCCGACAGGGTTCCCAGATACGCAGTATTTT. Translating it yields CASSPTGFPDTQYF.

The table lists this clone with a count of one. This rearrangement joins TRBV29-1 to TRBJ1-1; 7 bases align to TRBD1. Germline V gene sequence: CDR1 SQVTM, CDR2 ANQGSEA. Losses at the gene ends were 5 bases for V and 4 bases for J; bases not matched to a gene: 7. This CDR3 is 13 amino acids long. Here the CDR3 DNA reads TGCAGCGTTCAGACAGGGTTTGGCACTGAAGCTTTCTTT. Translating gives CSVQTGFGTEAFF.

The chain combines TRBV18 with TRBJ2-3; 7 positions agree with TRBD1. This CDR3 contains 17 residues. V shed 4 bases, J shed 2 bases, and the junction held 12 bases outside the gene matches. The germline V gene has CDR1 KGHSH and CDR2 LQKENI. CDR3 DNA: TGTGCCAGCTCACAATCGACCGGGACAGTGCCCACAGATACGCAGTATTTT. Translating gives CASSQSTGTVPTDTQYF.

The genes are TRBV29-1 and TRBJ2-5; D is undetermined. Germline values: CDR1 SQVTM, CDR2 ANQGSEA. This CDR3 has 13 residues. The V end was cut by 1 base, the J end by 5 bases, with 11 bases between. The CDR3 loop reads CSVEGAIGETQYF. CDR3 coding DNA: TGCAGCGTTGAAGGGGCGATTGGGGAGACCCAGTACTTC.

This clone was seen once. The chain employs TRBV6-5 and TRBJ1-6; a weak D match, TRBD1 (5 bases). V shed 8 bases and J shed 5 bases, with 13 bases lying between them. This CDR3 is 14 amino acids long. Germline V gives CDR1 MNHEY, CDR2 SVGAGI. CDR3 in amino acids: CASSRGIDNSPLHF. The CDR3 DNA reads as TGTGCCAGCTCTAGGGGTATTGATAATTCACCCCTCCACTTT.

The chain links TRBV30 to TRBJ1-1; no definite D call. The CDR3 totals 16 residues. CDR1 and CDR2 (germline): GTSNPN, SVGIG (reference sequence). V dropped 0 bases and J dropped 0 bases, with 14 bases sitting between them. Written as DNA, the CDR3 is TGTGCCTGGAGTGTACGAGTACAGCTTATGAACACTGAAGCTTTCTTT. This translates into CAWSVRVQLMNTEAFF.

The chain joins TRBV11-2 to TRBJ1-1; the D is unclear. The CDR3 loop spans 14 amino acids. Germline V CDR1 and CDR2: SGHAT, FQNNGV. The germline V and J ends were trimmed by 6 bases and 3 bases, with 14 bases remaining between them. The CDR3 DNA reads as TGTGCCAGCAGAGCGGCGGGGATTGACACTGAAGCTTTCTTT. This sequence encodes CASRAAGIDTEAFF.